This T cell receptor (beta chain) was observed in a study of T cell responses to AZD1222 COVID-19 vaccine. Trimming took 5 bases from V and 4 from J; bases not matched to a gene: 6. Germline CDR1 and CDR2: LNHNV and YYDKDF (reference sequence). The CDR3 sequence is 15 residues long. TCRdb keeps only in-frame clones here, not all; method: immunoSEQ multiplex PCR. Of roughly 120,000 clones listed, approximately 89% are singletons. The rearrangement links TRBV15 to TRBJ1-1; 11 bases are a match to TRBD1. This TCR was sampled from an adult in good health. The material sequenced was peripheral blood, taken on day 0 of AZD1222 vaccination. The DNA of the CDR3 is TGTGCCACCAGCGGCAGGACAGGGGGCGTCACTGAAGCTTTCTTT. This translates into CATSGRTGGVTEAFF.